The entry that follows covers one T cell receptor beta chain sequence. In its sample, this clone was seen once. Its cognate antigen has yet to be identified. No clone much larger than this one lies a single base away; base qualities are absent. The trial excluded patients who had a history of autoimmune disease or who were on systemic immunosuppression. Peripheral blood for TCR sequencing was drawn from every dose cohort at baseline, at cycle 4 day 1 and at cycle 7 day 1. Samples were obtained from an open-label, multicenter, first-in-human phase I dose-escalation trial of ivuxolimab. Adults with locally advanced or metastatic head and neck squamous cell, hepatocellular, melanoma or renal cell carcinoma were enrolled in the trial. CD4+ and CD8+ T cells were sorted separately from peripheral blood before TCR sequencing. Genomic DNA was extracted from sorted cells for sequencing of the TCRbeta CDR3 region. The immunoSEQ Assay was used to sequence the TCRbeta CDR3 regions. TCRdb obtained this table from immuneACCESS and retained in-frame rearrangements with V and J assigned. These tables miss some clones; where compared with another copy, unresolved V genes account for less than half of the shortfall, and the remainder is unexplained. This sample has about 91,000 clones in its table, and 87% of those were observed once. The ten largest make up 0.45% to 0.55% of the sample.

This record comes from a study of OX40 agonist ivuxolimab in advanced cancers. Study-level background: Ivuxolimab was a fully human IgG2 agonistic monoclonal antibody targeting the costimulatory receptor OX40 (CD134). The monotherapy dose-escalation portion (N of about 47 patients) of the phase I ivuxolimab trial is reported in the paper. A male proportion of about 79% and a mean age of about 60 years, ranging from 23 to 79, were recorded for the dose-escalation cohort. Of the roughly 50 dose-escalation patients, hepatocellular carcinoma was present in around 20, melanoma in roughly 15, renal cell carcinoma in 9 and head and neck cancer in 9. Three dose-escalation patients achieved partial responses, one with hepatocellular carcinoma and two with cutaneous melanoma. Peripheral TCRbeta sequencing aimed to test whether ivuxolimab altered TCR sequence diversity and caused clonal T-cell expansion. Prior anti-PD-1, anti-PD-L1 or anti-CTLA-4 therapy was permitted, and about 40% of dose-escalation patients had received checkpoint inhibitors. Intravenous ivuxolimab was administered to patients every 2 weeks at six dose levels: 0.01, 0.1, 0.3, 1.5, 3 and 10 mg/kg.

Paper-wide results and their limitations: The antigen specificity of the peripheral T cells that underwent clonal expansion was not determined. Low levels of normalized T-cell clonal expansion were also seen in some patients who did not respond. In partial responders in the 0.1-3.0 mg/kg groups, normalized peripheral clonal expansion was found to be among the lowest, especially among CD8+ T cells. Clonal expansion of both CD4+ and CD8+ blood T cells was observed from baseline to week 6 at doses 0.1 to 3.0 mg/kg. After ivuxolimab, CD8+ T cells had more expanded clones than CD4+ T cells on average.

CDR1 is given as KGHSH and CDR2 as LQKENI, both from the germline V gene. Counted from cysteine to phenylalanine, this CDR3 has 14 amino acids. The entry retains the CDR3 DNA only, 42 bases that are in frame from base 1. Deletion took 6 bases off V and 2 bases off J, with a span of 12 bases between the germline ends. The chain employs TRBV18 and TRBJ2-3; TRBD1 is a weak D gene call, 5 bases matching. The sequencing here drew on CD4+ or CD8+ T cells sorted from blood, taken in a trial of the OX40 agonist ivuxolimab. This sequence originates from an adult with an advanced solid tumor such as melanoma, head and neck, liver or kidney cancer. The DNA sequence follows: TGTGCCAGCTCGCCCACAGGTTCCACAGATACGCAGTATTTT. Its coded protein is CASSPTGSTDTQYF. Full variable domain (CDR3 extended with the reference TRBV18 and TRBJ2-3 proteins): NAGVMQNPRHLVRRRGQEARLRCSPMKGHSHVYWYRQLPEEGLKFMVYLQKENIIDESGMPKERFSAEFPKEGPSILRIQQVVRGDSAAYFCASSPTGSTDTQYFGPGTRLTVL.